The 17 T cell receptor beta chains below all came from one sample that was sequenced in a study of long-term antiretroviral therapy in people with HIV. Runs used v3.0 of the immunoSEQ assay and were done at survey level. The assay was immunoSEQ multiplex PCR, and TCRdb's table has in-frame clones only and misses some. The table shows 15,000 to 20,000 clones, with 76% occurring only once. Sample: unsorted PBMCs, taken 0.5 years before starting antiretroviral therapy. These receptors came from a man aged 18 to 29 with HIV.

This clone was seen just once. V gene TRBV7-9 combines with J gene TRBJ1-1, with 9 bases fitting TRBD1. V dropped 6 bases and J dropped 4; count of bases not matched to a gene: 9. CDR3 length equals 15 residues. CDR1 and CDR2 from the germline V gene are SEHNR and FQNEAQ (reference sequence). CDR3 sequence: CASSFKGTGLTEAFF. The CDR3 DNA follows: TGTGCCAGCAGTTTTAAAGGGACAGGGCTCACTGAAGCTTTCTTT.

This chain uses TRBV25-1 with TRBJ1-2; D might be TRBD1 (6 bases). Germline CDR1 is MGHDK and CDR2 is SYGVNS. V was trimmed by 3 bases and J by 2 bases, leaving 10 bases between them. This CDR3 is built from 14 residues. CDR3 coding DNA: TGTGCCAGCAGTGAGCCGGGGGCGAACTATGGCTACACCTTC. Translating gives CASSEPGANYGYTF.

This clone was recorded a few times. Other DNA variants within this sample encode the same CDR3. The chain joins TRBV7-2 to TRBJ1-2, with TRBD1 identical over 10 bases. The CDR3 covers 14 residues. Trimming removed 1 base from V and 4 bases from J; junction bases left unmatched: 0. The germline V gene has CDR1 SGHTA and CDR2 FQGNSA. The DNA for the CDR3 is TGTGCCAGCAGCTTAGGGACAGGGGGCTATGGCTACACCTTC. This sequence encodes CASSLGTGGYGYTF. The full variable domain, its missing parts supplied by reference TRBV7-2 and TRBJ1-2, is GAGVSQSPSNKVTEKGKDVELRCDPISGHTALYWYRQSLGQGLEFLIYFQGNSAPDKSGLPSDRFSAERTGGSVSTLTIQRTQQEDSAVYLCASSLGTGGYGYTFGSGTRLTVV.

The chain couples TRBV4-2 to TRBJ1-2, with TRBD1 as a possible D gene (5 bases). The CDR3 consists of 14 residues. Trimming removed 0 bases from V and 8 bases from J, with 13 bases in between. Germline V gene sequence: CDR1 LGHNA, CDR2 YNFKEQ. The CDR3 spells CASSQDQGTRGYTF. The CDR3 nucleotides are TGTGCCAGCAGCCAAGACCAGGGAACGCGGGGCTACACCTTC.

The rearrangement links TRBV12-5 to TRBJ1-1; D gene uncertain. Germline CDR1 is LGHNT and CDR2 is FRNRAP. The V and J ends lost 5 bases and 4 bases respectively, with 14 bases between them. There are 14 residues in the CDR3. Written as DNA, the CDR3 is TGTGCTAGTGGTCCCTACCTGCGCGGCACTGAAGCTTTCTTT. Amino acid sequence: CASGPYLRGTEAFF.

This chain joins TRBV11-2 and TRBJ2-1; D is undetermined. Trimming left V 10 bases short and J 12 bases short, with 19 bases between. Germline-derived CDR1 and CDR2 are SGHAT and FQNNGV. The CDR3 length is 12 residues. CDR3 in amino acids: CATPVAPSGQFF. The CDR3 region has the DNA TGTGCCACCCCGGTTGCCCCCTCGGGGCAGTTCTTC.

The rearrangement joins TRBV5-1 to TRBJ1-2; 9 nucleotides agree with TRBD1. Looked up from germline, CDR1 is SGHRS and CDR2 is YFSETQ. The CDR3 sequence is 13 residues long. J gave up 7 bases and V 4 bases, and 5 bases lay outside the gene matches. DNA of the CDR3: TGCGCCAGCAGCACGACAGGGGGGTCTGGCTACACCTTC. It is translated as CASSTTGGSGYTF.

The chain links TRBV11-2 to TRBJ1-6, with D possibly being TRBD1 (5 bases). The CDR3 sequence is 15 residues long. Germline V CDR1 and CDR2: SGHAT, FQNNGV. V lost 0 bases and J lost 6, with 9 bases in between. The CDR3 sequence is CASSLEGVGNSPLHF. CDR3 sequence (DNA): TGTGCCAGCAGCTTAGAGGGGGTCGGTAATTCACCCCTCCACTTT.

This clone turned up a few times. J is TRBJ2-7 and V is TRBV27; D is possibly TRBD2 (5 bases). Trimming took off 2 bases at V and 3 bases at J, with 17 bases between the two ends. The CDR3 extends over 16 amino acids. Germline CDR1 MNHEY, CDR2 SMNVEV (reference sequence). DNA of the CDR3: TGTGCCAGCAGTTTAGAAGAGGGTACCCCTAGCTACGAGCAGTACTTC. Protein product: CASSLEEGTPSYEQYF.

The chain employs TRBV7-9 and TRBJ2-7; tentatively, D is TRBD1 (5 bases). CDR3 length equals 17 residues. V shed 3 bases and J shed 1 base, with 19 bases lying between them. Germline CDR1 is SEHNR and CDR2 is FQNEAQ (reference sequence). As DNA, the CDR3 is TGTGCCAGCAGCTTGTCAAGGGGTGACGTGGGGTCCTACGAGCAGTACTTC. It yields the protein CASSLSRGDVGSYEQYF.

This chain joins TRBV4-3 and TRBJ1-2, with a possible D match to TRBD1 (5 bases). The CDR3 spans 16 residues. The V gene's germline CDR1 is LGHNA and CDR2 YSLEER. V lost 1 base and J lost 1, with 13 bases in between. CDR3 nucleotides: TGCGCCAGCAGCCAAGTCGGAGGGGACGGTAACTATGGCTACACCTTC. This gives the protein CASSQVGGDGNYGYTF.

This chain connects TRBV11-2 to TRBJ2-7; 12 bases fit TRBD1. CDR3 length: 15 amino acids. Germline trimming cut 5 bases from V and 7 bases from J; bases unmatched to any gene: 9. In germline, CDR1 is SGHAT, CDR2 FQNNGV. The CDR3 DNA is TGTGCCAGCAGCCCCCGGGACAGGGGGCTGGTGGAGCAGTACTTC. It encodes CASSPRDRGLVEQYF.

This clone appeared once. The chain employs TRBV28 and TRBJ1-1; D is unresolved. Trimming removed 3 bases from V and 2 bases from J, with 7 bases in between. The CDR3 length is 13 residues. The germline gives CDR1 MDHEN, CDR2 SYDVKM. This CDR3 is CASSFPTNTEAFF. CDR3 coding DNA: TGTGCCAGCAGTTTCCCGACCAACACTGAAGCTTTCTTT.

The V call is TRBV28, the J call TRBJ2-1; maybe TRBD1 (6 bases). This CDR3 has 14 residues. Germline loops: CDR1 MDHEN, CDR2 SYDVKM. Trimming left V 5 bases short and J 4 bases short, with 12 bases between. The CDR3 sequence is CASSLGTNYNEQFF. The CDR3 DNA reads as TGTGCCAGCAGTCTCGGGACAAATTACAATGAGCAGTTCTTC.

The chain joins TRBV11-2 to TRBJ2-7, with 7 bases fitting TRBD1. V lost 0 bases, J lost 3 bases, and 2 bases stayed unmatched. Germline CDR1 SGHAT, CDR2 FQNNGV. The CDR3 length is 14 residues. DNA for the CDR3: TGTGCCAGCAGCTTAGATAACAGGGGCTACGAGCAGTACTTC. The encoded protein is CASSLDNRGYEQYF.

The table lists this clone with a few counts. The chain is built from TRBV9 and TRBJ1-5, with 7 bases matching TRBD1. The CDR3 totals 15 residues. V gave up 4 bases and J gave up 0 bases; unmatched junction bases: 4. Per germline, CDR1 SGDLS and CDR2 YYNGEE. Written as DNA, the CDR3 is TGTGCCAGCAGCTTGACAGGGTATAGCAATCAGCCCCAGCATTTT. Its translation is CASSLTGYSNQPQHF.

V and J are TRBV19 and TRBJ2-1; a possible D gene is TRBD2 (5 bases). Germline CDR1 LNHDA, CDR2 SQIVND (reference sequence). Deletions cut 6 bases from V and 0 bases from J, with 9 bases between. This CDR3 has 14 amino acids. The CDR3 protein is CASSPSSSYNEQFF. The DNA of the CDR3 is TGTGCCAGTAGCCCTAGCAGCTCCTACAATGAGCAGTTCTTC.